The entry below gives a single TCR beta chain sequence along with its context. The sample originates from a study of T cells in Graves' hyperthyroidism and ophthalmopathy. Amplification of TCR beta CDR3 regions was performed using RNA transcripts as template. The TCR CDR3 was amplified in a first-round RT-PCR using the HTBI primer set. TCRdb fed the multiplex PCR reads into MiXCR, producing one record per CDR3 protein. The table lists under 350,000 distinct CDR3 sequences, about 13% of them singletons, with 6.5% to 10% in the top ten. V shed 3 bases and J shed 9 bases, with 12 bases lying between them. The germline CDR1 and CDR2 sequences are DFQATT and SNEGSKA (reference sequence). This CDR3 is built from 12 residues.

The J gene is TRBJ2-1, the V gene TRBV20-1; no definite D call. The sequence was collected from a woman in her thirties or forties with Graves' hyperthyroidism. Specimen: blood. The CDR3 is CSASDPNGEQFF. In DNA form, the CDR3 reads TGCAGTGCTAGTGATCCCAATGGTGAGCAGTTCTTC.